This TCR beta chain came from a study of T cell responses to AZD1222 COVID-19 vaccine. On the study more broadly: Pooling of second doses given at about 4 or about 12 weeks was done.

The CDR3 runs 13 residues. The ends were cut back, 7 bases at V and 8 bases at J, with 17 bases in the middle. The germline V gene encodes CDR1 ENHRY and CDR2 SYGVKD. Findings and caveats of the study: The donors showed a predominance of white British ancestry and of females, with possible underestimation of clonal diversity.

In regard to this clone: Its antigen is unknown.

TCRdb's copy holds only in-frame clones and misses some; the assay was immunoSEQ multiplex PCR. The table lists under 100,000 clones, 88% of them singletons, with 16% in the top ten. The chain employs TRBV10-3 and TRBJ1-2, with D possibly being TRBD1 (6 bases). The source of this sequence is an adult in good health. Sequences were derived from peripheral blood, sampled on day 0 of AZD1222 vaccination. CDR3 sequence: CAITPTGSIGYTF. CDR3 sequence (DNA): TGTGCCATCACCCCGACAGGCTCAATAGGCTACACCTTC.